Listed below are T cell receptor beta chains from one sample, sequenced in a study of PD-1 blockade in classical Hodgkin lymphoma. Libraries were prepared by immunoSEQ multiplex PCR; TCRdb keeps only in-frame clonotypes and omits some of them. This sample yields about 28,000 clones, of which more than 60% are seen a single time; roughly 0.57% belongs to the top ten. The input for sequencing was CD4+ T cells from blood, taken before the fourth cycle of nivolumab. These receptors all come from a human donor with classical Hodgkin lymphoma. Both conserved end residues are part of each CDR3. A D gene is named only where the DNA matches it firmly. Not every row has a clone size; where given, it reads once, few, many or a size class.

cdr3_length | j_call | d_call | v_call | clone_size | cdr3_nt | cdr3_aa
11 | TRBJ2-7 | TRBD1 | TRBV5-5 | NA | TGTGCCAGCAGCTTTGGACAGGGGCAGTACTTC | CASSFGQGQYF
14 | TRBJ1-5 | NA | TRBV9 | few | TGTGCCAGCAGCCCTGGGCTAGGGGAACAGCCCCAGCATTTT | CASSPGLGEQPQHF
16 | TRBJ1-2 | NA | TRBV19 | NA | TGTGCCAGTAGAAGGGGCGAGGCCCAACAAAGCTATGGCTACACCTTC | CASRRGEAQQSYGYTF
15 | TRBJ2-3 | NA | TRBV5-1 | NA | TGCGCCAGCAGCTTGGATGCGGTGGGGCCCGATACGCAGTATTTT | CASSLDAVGPDTQYF
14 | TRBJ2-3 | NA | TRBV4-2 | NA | TGTGCCAGCAGCCAAGGCCGGAGAGGGACTACGCAGTATTTT | CASSQGRRGTTQYF
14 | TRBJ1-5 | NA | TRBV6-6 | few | TGTGCCAGCAGTTACAGTGTCGGGAGTCAGCCCCAGCATTTT | CASSYSVGSQPQHF
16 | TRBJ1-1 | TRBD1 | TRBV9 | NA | TGTGCCAGCAGCGAGGTGGACAGGGTGATTGGCACTGAAGCTTTCTTT | CASSEVDRVIGTEAFF
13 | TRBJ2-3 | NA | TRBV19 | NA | TGTGCCAGCGCGGGACGGAAGACAGATACGCAGTATTTT | CASAGRKTDTQYF
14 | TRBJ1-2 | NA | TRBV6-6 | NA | TGTGCCAGCAGTTACTCGAGTAGGGGGAATGGCTACACCTTC | CASSYSSRGNGYTF
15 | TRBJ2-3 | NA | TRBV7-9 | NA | TGTGCCAGCAGTCTAAATTCACTTAGCACAGATACGCAGTATTTT | CASSLNSLSTDTQYF
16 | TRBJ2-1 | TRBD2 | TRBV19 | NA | TGTGCCAGTAGTCGGGGTGTGGCGGGAGGGCTCGATGAGCAGTTCTTC | CASSRGVAGGLDEQFF
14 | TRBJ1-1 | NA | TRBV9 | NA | TGTGCCAGCAGCGGCTCAGGTGTGGGAGGAACGGCTTTCTTT | CASSGSGVGGTAFF
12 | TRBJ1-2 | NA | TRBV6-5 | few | TGTGCCAGCATCGACAGAAACTATGGCTACACCTTC | CASIDRNYGYTF
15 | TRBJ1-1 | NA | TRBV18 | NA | TGTGCCAGCTCACCCGGCGGAGGTTTGAACACTGAAGCTTTCTTT | CASSPGGGLNTEAFF
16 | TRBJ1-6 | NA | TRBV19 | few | TGTGCCAGTAGTATAGCTGGGAGCTCCTATAATTCACCCCTCCACTTT | CASSIAGSSYNSPLHF
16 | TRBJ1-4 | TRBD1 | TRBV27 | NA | TGTGCCAGCAGACGCTCCGCCGGGACAGGGGCTGAAAAACTGTTTTTT | CASRRSAGTGAEKLFF
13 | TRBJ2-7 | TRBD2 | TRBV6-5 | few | TGTGCCAGCAGCGGGGGGGATTCCTACGAGCAGTACTTC | CASSGGDSYEQYF
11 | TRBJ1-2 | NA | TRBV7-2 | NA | TGTGCCAGCAGCTTAGGGCGCGGCTACACCTTC | CASSLGRGYTF
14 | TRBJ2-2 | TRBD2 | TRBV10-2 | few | TGCGCCAGCAGTTCGACTAGCGGAGCTGGGGAGCTGTTTTTT | CASSSTSGAGELFF
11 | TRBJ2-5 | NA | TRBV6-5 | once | TGTGCCAGCAGTTACTCAGAGACCCAGTACTTC | CASSYSETQYF
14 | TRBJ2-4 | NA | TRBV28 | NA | TGTGCCAGCAGTTTATGGGACATAGGGAACATTCAGTACTTC | CASSLWDIGNIQYF
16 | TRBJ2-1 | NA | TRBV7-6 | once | TGTGCCAGCAGCTTAGCGGCGGGGGCCATTTACAATGAGCAGTTCTTC | CASSLAAGAIYNEQFF
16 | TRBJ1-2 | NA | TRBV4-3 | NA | TGCGCCAGCAGCCAAGCCTACGGACTGCAGAACTATGGCTACACCTTC | CASSQAYGLQNYGYTF
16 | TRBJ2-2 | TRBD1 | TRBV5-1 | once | TGCGCCAGCAGCAAGCAGGGGGCGGGGAACACCGGGGAGCTGTTTTTT | CASSKQGAGNTGELFF
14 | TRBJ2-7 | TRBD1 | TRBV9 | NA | TGTGCCAGCAGCGTCACCGGGACAGACTACGAGCAGTACTTC | CASSVTGTDYEQYF
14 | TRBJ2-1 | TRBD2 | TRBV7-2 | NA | TGTGCCAGCAGCCTCACTAGCGGGAGCTATGAGCAGTTCTTC | CASSLTSGSYEQFF
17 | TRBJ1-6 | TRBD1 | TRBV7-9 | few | TGTGCCAGCAGCTTAGGAGGGGGCAGATCCTATAATTCACCCCTCCACTTT | CASSLGGGRSYNSPLHF
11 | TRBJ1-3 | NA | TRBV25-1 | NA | TGTGCCAGCAGCTATGCGAGTTTCATATATTTT | CASSYASFIYF
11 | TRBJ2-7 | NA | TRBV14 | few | TGTGCCAGCAGCCACACTACCGAGCAGTACTTC | CASSHTTEQYF
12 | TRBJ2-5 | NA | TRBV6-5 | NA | TGTGCCAGCAGCCGGACGGGAGAGACCCAGTACTTC | CASSRTGETQYF
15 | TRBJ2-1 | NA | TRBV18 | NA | TGTGCCAGCTCACCACGGGGGAACTCCTACAATGAGCAGTTCTTC | CASSPRGNSYNEQFF
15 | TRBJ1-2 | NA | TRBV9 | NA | TGTGCCAGCAGCCCGGATCACCCGGCTAACTATGGCTACACCTTC | CASSPDHPANYGYTF
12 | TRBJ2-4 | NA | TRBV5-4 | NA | TGTGCCAGCAGCTTGGTGCGGAACGGTCAGTACTTC | CASSLVRNGQYF
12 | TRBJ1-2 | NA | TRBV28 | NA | TGTGCCAGCAGTTACCAGGGTTATGGCTACACCTTC | CASSYQGYGYTF
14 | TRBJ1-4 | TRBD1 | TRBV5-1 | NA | TGCGCCAGCAGCCCGGACAGGGGAGGTGAAAAACTGTTTTTT | CASSPDRGGEKLFF
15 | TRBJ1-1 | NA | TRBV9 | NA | TGTGCCAGCAGCCTAACCTTAACACAGAACACTGAAGCTTTCTTT | CASSLTLTQNTEAFF
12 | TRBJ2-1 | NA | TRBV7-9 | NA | TGTGCCAGCAGCCCCGCCGGGTATGGGCAGTTCTTC | CASSPAGYGQFF
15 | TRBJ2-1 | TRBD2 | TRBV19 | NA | TGTGCCAGTAGTAAGGTTGCTAGCGGGAGACATGAGCAGTTCTTC | CASSKVASGRHEQFF
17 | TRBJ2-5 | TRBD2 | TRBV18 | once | TGTGCCAGCGCCCCTCCCGGTCTAGCGGACTACCAAGAGACCCAGTACTTC | CASAPPGLADYQETQYF
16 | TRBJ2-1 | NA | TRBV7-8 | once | TGTGCCAGCAGCTACTTTACAGGGCTTACCTACAATGAGCAGTTCTTC | CASSYFTGLTYNEQFF
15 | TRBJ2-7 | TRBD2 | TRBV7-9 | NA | TGTGCCAGCAGCTTACGGTCCAGGGGACTAGGCGAGCAGTACTTC | CASSLRSRGLGEQYF
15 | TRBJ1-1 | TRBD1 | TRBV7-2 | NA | TGTGCCAGCAGCACAAATACAGGGGGAGTCTCCGGAGCTTTCTTT | CASSTNTGGVSGAFF
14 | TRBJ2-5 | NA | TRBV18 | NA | TGTGCCAGCTCCCCGGGACGTTTCCAAGAGACCCCGTACTTC | CASSPGRFQETPYF
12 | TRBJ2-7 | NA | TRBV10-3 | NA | TGTGCCATCAGGACAGGAGGGAACGAGCAGTACTTC | CAIRTGGNEQYF
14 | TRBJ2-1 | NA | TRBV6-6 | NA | TGTGCCAGCAGTTACGAGGGGGGTGTGGATGAGCAGTTCTTC | CASSYEGGVDEQFF
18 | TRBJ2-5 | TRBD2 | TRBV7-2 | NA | TGTGCCAGCAGCTTTTCTACGGGGGGGCGAATAGATTTTGGGACCCAGTACTTC | CASSFSTGGRIDFGTQYF